The next 20 T cell receptor beta chains were all read from a single sample in a study of blood T cell repertoires in COVID-19. Assay used: immunoSEQ multiplex PCR; TCRdb lists only in-frame clones, some missing. This sample yields some 160,000 clones, of which roughly 90% are seen a single time; approximately 3% belongs to the top ten. The sequenced sample was peripheral blood. The receptors were sampled from a man in his sixties with acute or convalescent COVID-19.

The J gene is TRBJ2-3, the V gene TRBV7-8; 12 bases align to TRBD2. Trimming cost V 2 bases and J 4 bases; bases outside gene matches: 4. CDR1 SGHVS and CDR2 FQNEAQ come from the germline V gene. The CDR3 has 16 amino acids. The CDR3 reads CASSLFLAGGADTQYF. The CDR3 coding sequence is TGTGCCAGCAGCTTATTCCTAGCGGGGGGGGCAGATACGCAGTATTTT.

The J gene is TRBJ2-2, the V gene TRBV4-2; 10 bases fit TRBD2. Germline V gene sequence: CDR1 LGHNA, CDR2 YNFKEQ. This CDR3 has 18 residues. Losses at the gene ends were 0 bases for V and 6 bases for J; bases not matched to a gene: 10. CDR3 in DNA: TGTGCCAGCAGCCAAGATCATTGGAGCGGGGGGGCCCCCGGGGAGCTGTTTTTT. It encodes CASSQDHWSGGAPGELFF.

J is TRBJ1-5 and V is TRBV5-1; 8 nucleotides align to TRBD1. CDR3 length: 15 residues. Trimming took 4 bases from V and 6 from J; bases not matched to a gene: 9. CDR1 SGHRS and CDR2 YFSETQ come from the germline V gene. CDR3 region: CASSAGGDGSQPQHF. The CDR3 bases are TGCGCCAGCAGCGCAGGGGGCGACGGCAGTCAGCCCCAGCATTTT.

The chain recombines TRBV18 with TRBJ1-5; no clear D gene. The CDR3 length is 13 residues. The V gene's germline CDR1 is KGHSH and CDR2 LQKENI. The ends were cut back, 4 bases at V and 0 bases at J, with 4 bases in the middle. CDR3 sequence: CASSLNSNQPQHF. The CDR3 nucleotides are TGTGCCAGCTCACTTAATAGCAATCAGCCCCAGCATTTT.

This clone has only one observation. J is TRBJ2-6 and V is TRBV7-9; 9 bases fit TRBD1. The germline V gene encodes CDR1 SEHNR and CDR2 FQNEAQ (reference sequence). The ends lost 3 bases at V and 2 bases at J; junction bases unmatched: 5. The CDR3 has 17 amino acids. Here the CDR3 reads CASSFGTGPPGANVLTF. The CDR3 DNA reads TGTGCCAGCAGCTTCGGGACAGGGCCCCCTGGGGCCAACGTCCTGACTTTC.

The chain uses TRBV18 and TRBJ1-6; D gene unclear. With 2 bases removed from V and 7 bases from J, the gap between germline ends came to 12 bases. Per the germline V gene, CDR1 is KGHSH and CDR2 is LQKENI. The length of the CDR3 is 15 residues. The CDR3 loop reads CASSPSRGSNSPLHF. Written as DNA, the CDR3 is TGTGCCAGCTCACCATCCCGCGGATCGAATTCACCCCTCCACTTT.

The gene calls are TRBV5-1 and TRBJ2-1; D is uncertain. Germline V gives CDR1 SGHRS, CDR2 YFSETQ. Trimming cost V 2 bases and J 3 bases, with 9 bases left between them. The CDR3 extends over 14 amino acids. The CDR3 here is CASSFRQVYNEQFF. In DNA form, the CDR3 reads TGCGCCAGCAGCTTCAGGCAGGTCTACAATGAGCAGTTCTTC. The entire variable domain, with the rest obtained from reference TRBV5-1 and TRBJ2-1, is as follows: KAGVTQTPRYLIKTRGQQVTLSCSPISGHRSVSWYQQTPGQGLQFLFEYFSETQRNKGNFPGRFSGRQFSNSRSEMNVSTLELGDSALYLCASSFRQVYNEQFFGPGTRLTVL.

This chain links TRBV9 with TRBJ1-2; possible D gene TRBD1, 6 bases. Per the germline V gene, CDR1 is SGDLS and CDR2 is YYNGEE. V lost 6 bases and J 6 bases, leaving 12 bases between the germline ends. The CDR3 covers 12 residues. The CDR3 DNA reads TGTGCCAGCACTGGGACAAGTGATGGCTACACCTTC. Protein sequence: CASTGTSDGYTF.

This clone occurred once. The chain employs TRBV4-1 and TRBJ2-5, with a weak D call TRBD2 (6 bases). This CDR3 has 16 amino acids. V was pared by 1 base and J by 2 bases, with 14 bases between. Germline assignment: CDR1 MGHRA and CDR2 YSYEKL. CDR3 sequence (DNA): TGCGCCAGCAGCCAAGTTCGGGGGACGGCACAAGAGACCCAGTACTTC. It is translated as CASSQVRGTAQETQYF.

The chain recombines TRBV27 with TRBJ2-7; 10 bases map to TRBD1. CDR1 and CDR2 from the germline V gene are MNHEY and SMNVEV (reference sequence). The CDR3 runs 15 residues. V lost 2 bases, J lost 7 bases, and 8 bases stayed unmatched. CDR3 DNA: TGTGCCAGCAGTTTAGTAGGGGACAGGGGAATTGAGCAGTACTTC. Translated, it gives CASSLVGDRGIEQYF.

This clone was observed a handful of times. The chain is built from TRBV4-1 and TRBJ2-1, with TRBD2 matching over 8 bases. Germline V gene lookup returns CDR1 MGHRA and CDR2 YSYEKL. V lost 0 bases, J lost 4 bases, and 8 bases stayed unmatched. The CDR3 sequence is 17 residues long. CDR3 in DNA: TGCGCCAGCAGCCAAGATGGGGTAGCGGGGATGTACAATGAGCAGTTCTTC. It yields the protein CASSQDGVAGMYNEQFF.

The gene calls are TRBV7-9 and TRBJ1-1; possible D gene TRBD1, 6 bases. CDR3 length: 14 amino acids. CDR1 SEHNR and CDR2 FQNEAQ come from the germline V gene (reference sequence). V was cut by 5 bases and J by 8 bases, with 18 bases left in between. CDR3 in DNA: TGTGCCAGCAGCGCCCCCGGACAGCCGGAAGAAGCTTTCTTT. It specifies CASSAPGQPEEAFF.

This chain connects TRBV30 to TRBJ1-5, with D possibly matching TRBD1 (6 bases). Per the germline V gene, CDR1 is GTSNPN and CDR2 is SVGIG (reference sequence). Trimming removed 1 base from V and 0 bases from J, with 10 bases in between. This CDR3 spans 15 amino acids. The CDR3 DNA sequence: TGTGCCTGGAGTGACAGGGAATATAGCAATCAGCCCCAGCATTTT. It yields the protein CAWSDREYSNQPQHF. The full variable domain, its missing parts supplied by reference TRBV30 and TRBJ1-5, is SQTIHQWPATLVQPVGSPLSLECTVEGTSNPNLYWYRQAAGRGLQLLFYSVGIGQISSEVPQNLSASRPQDRQFILSSKKLLLSDSGFYLCAWSDREYSNQPQHFGDGTRLSIL.

This chain joins TRBV11-2 and TRBJ2-7, with D possibly TRBD2 on 6 matching bases. This CDR3 spans 17 amino acids. Trimming removed 0 bases from V and 2 bases from J, with 17 bases in between. Germline loops: CDR1 SGHAT, CDR2 FQNNGV. CDR3 DNA sequence: TGTGCCAGCAGCTTAGAGGGGGTTTGGGGGGTAACCTACGAGCAGTACTTC. Translated, it gives CASSLEGVWGVTYEQYF.

This chain connects TRBV21-1 to TRBJ1-1; the table's D call of TRBD1 was not tested on the DNA. TRBV21-1 is a pseudogene. The CDR3 contains 14 residues. In DNA form, the CDR3 reads TGTGCCAGCAACAAGAGGGGGAAGGGGACTGAAGCTTTCTTT. This gives the protein CASNKRGKGTEAFF.

The J gene is TRBJ1-1, the V gene TRBV11-2; D gene uncertain. Germline-derived CDR1 and CDR2 are SGHAT and FQNNGV. The V gene lost 8 bases and the J gene lost 1 base, with 11 bases spanning the gap. The CDR3 has 13 residues. Here the CDR3 reads CASSLSGNTEAFF. The CDR3 DNA reads TGTGCCAGCTCGCTCAGTGGGAACACTGAAGCTTTCTTT.

The chain combines TRBV19 with TRBJ1-5, with D maybe TRBD1 (6 bases). V was pared by 5 bases and J by 3 bases, with 17 bases between. The length of the CDR3 is 16 residues. From germline, CDR1 is LNHDA and CDR2 SQIVND (reference sequence). CDR3 nucleotides: TGTGCCAGTAGTCCGTACGCGGGGGCTCACAATCAGCCCCAGCATTTT. Residues: CASSPYAGAHNQPQHF.

The chain carries TRBV7-3 and TRBJ2-3; possibly TRBD2 for D (7 bases). CDR3 length: 13 amino acids. The germline CDR1 and CDR2 sequences are SGHTA and FQGTGA. V lost 5 bases to trimming and J lost 5 bases, with 11 bases between them. CDR3 coding DNA: TGTGCCAGCAGCGGGGGGGCAAGAGATACGCAGTATTTT. Translated: CASSGGARDTQYF.

The chain has TRBV5-1 and TRBJ1-4; D uncertain. The CDR3 is 14 residues long. Trimming took off 2 bases at V and 0 bases at J, with 5 bases between the two ends. From germline, CDR1 is SGHRS and CDR2 YFSETQ. The DNA for the CDR3 is TGCGCCAGCAGCTTAGGAGCAACTAATGAAAAACTGTTTTTT. It specifies CASSLGATNEKLFF.

The chain is built from TRBV7-9 and TRBJ2-6; D is unclear. The CDR3 sequence is 13 residues long. Germline-derived CDR1 and CDR2 are SEHNR and FQNEAQ (reference sequence). V lost 3 bases, J lost 3 bases, and 3 bases lay in between. The CDR3 loop is CASSFHGANVLTF. The DNA of the CDR3 is TGTGCCAGCAGCTTCCATGGGGCCAACGTCCTGACTTTC.